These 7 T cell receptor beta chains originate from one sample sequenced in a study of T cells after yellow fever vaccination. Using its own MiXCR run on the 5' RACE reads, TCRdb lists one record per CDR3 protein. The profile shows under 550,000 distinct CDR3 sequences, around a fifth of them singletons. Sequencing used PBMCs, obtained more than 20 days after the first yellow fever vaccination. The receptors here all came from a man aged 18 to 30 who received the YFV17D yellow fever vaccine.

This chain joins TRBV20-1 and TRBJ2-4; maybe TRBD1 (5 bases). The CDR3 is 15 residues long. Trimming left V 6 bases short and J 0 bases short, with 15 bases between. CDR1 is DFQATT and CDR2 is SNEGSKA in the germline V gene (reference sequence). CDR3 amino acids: CSARGRQLAKNIQYF. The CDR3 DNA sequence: TGCAGTGCCCGAGGTCGACAGCTAGCCAAAAACATTCAGTACTTC.

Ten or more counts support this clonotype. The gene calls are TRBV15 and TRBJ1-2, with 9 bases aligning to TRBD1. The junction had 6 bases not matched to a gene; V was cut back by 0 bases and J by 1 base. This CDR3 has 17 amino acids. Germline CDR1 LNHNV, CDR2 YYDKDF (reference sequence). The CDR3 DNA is TGTGCCACCAGCAGAGATCTGGGACAGGGACTTAACTATGGCTACACCTTC. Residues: CATSRDLGQGLNYGYTF. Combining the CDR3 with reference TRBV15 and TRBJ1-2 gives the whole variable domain DAMVIQNPRYQVTQFGKPVTLSCSQTLNHNVMYWYQQKSSQAPKLLFHYYDKDFNNEADTPDNFQSRRPNTSFCFLDIRSPGLGDTAMYLCATSRDLGQGLNYGYTFGSGTRLTVV.

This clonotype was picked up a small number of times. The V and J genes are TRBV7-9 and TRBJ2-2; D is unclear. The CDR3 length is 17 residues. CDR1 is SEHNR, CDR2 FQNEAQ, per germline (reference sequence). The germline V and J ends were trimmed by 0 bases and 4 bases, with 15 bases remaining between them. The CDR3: CASSLALGWVSTGELFF. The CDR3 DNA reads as TGTGCCAGCAGCTTAGCGCTCGGGTGGGTCTCCACCGGGGAGCTGTTTTTT. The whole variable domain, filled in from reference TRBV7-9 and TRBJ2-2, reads DTGVSQNPRHKITKRGQNVTFRCDPISEHNRLYWYRQTLGQGPEFLTYFQNEAQLEKSRLLSDRFSAERPKGSFSTLEIQRTEQGDSAMYLCASSLALGWVSTGELFFGEGSRLTVL.

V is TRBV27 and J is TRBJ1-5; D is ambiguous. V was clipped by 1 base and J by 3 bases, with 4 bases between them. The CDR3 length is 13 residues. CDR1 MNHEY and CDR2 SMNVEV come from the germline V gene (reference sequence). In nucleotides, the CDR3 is TGTGCCAGCAGTTTATGGAACAATCAGCCCCAGCATTTT. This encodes CASSLWNNQPQHF.

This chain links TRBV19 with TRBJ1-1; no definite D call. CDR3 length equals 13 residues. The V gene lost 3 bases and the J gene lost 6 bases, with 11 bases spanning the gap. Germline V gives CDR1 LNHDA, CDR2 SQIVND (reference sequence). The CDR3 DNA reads TGTGCCAGTAGTATGGCCGGGATGCCTGAAGCTTTCTTT. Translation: CASSMAGMPEAFF.

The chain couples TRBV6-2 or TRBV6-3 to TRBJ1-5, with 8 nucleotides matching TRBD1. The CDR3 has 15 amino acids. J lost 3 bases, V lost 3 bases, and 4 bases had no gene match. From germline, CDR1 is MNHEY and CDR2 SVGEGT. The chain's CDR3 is CASSYGQGINQPQHF. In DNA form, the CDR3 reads TGTGCCAGCAGTTATGGACAGGGCATCAATCAGCCCCAGCATTTT.

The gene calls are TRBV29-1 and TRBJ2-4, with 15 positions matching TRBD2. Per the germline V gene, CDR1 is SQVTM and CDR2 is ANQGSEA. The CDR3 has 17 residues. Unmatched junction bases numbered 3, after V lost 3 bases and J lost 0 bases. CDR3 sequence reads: CSVERTSGGVAKNIQYF. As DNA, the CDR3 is TGCAGCGTTGAGAGGACTAGCGGGGGGGTAGCCAAAAACATTCAGTACTTC.